This is a list of T cell receptor beta chains from one sample in a study of response to subunit inactivated influenza vaccine. TCRdb recomputed calls from the RT-PCR reads with MiXCR, one row per CDR3 protein. The table has under 200,000 distinct CDR3 sequences, 11% seen once. The sequenced sample was non-naive T cells sorted from PBMCs, obtained 40 to 50 days after vaccination. All receptors come from a man aged 50 to 59 who received an inactivated influenza vaccine. Both conserved end residues are part of each CDR3. Each record gives: V gene, clone size, D gene, J gene, CDR3 protein, CDR3 DNA. A D gene is named only where the DNA matches it firmly. Clone size is given for some rows only: seen once, a few or many times, or a class if the clone is expanded.

>TRBV4-3|-|-|TRBJ2-1
CASSQETAYYNEQFF
TGCGCCAGCAGCCAAGAAACGGCCTACTACAATGAGCAGTTCTTC
>TRBV10-3|-|-|TRBJ1-2
CAISEGKDLGYGYTF
TGTGCCATCAGTGAGGGAAAAGATCTAGGCTATGGCTACACCTTC
>TRBV5-1|few|TRBD1|TRBJ1-1
CASSLAPGTGANTEAFF
TGCGCCAGCAGCCTCGCACCCGGGACAGGGGCGAACACTGAAGCTTTCTTT
>TRBV10-3|few|-|TRBJ1-2
CAISESKYYGYTF
TGTGCCATCAGTGAGTCGAAGTACTATGGCTACACCTTC
>TRBV4-3|many|-|TRBJ1-6
CASSQDPLNSPLHF
TGCGCCAGCAGCCAAGACCCGCTTAATTCACCCCTCCACTTT
>TRBV5-1|few|TRBD2|TRBJ2-3
CASKEGGSPPTDTQYF
TGCGCCAGCAAGGAGGGCGGGAGTCCCCCCACAGATACGCAGTATTTT
>TRBV20-1|few|-|TRBJ1-2
CSARLGDFKADYGYTF
TGCAGTGCTAGATTAGGGGACTTCAAAGCGGACTATGGCTACACCTTC
>TRBV7-2|few|TRBD2|TRBJ2-1
CASSLAGLAGEQFF
TGTGCCAGCAGCTTAGCGGGACTAGCGGGGGAGCAGTTCTTC
>TRBV7-2|-|-|TRBJ1-3
CASSPQGFSGNTIYF
TGTGCCAGCAGCCCACAGGGTTTCTCTGGAAACACCATATATTTT
>TRBV30|few|TRBD2|TRBJ2-7
CAWAGTIFGEQYF
TGTGCCTGGGCCGGGACTATTTTCGGCGAGCAGTACTTC
>TRBV4-3|few|-|TRBJ1-1
CASSQVRNTEAFF
TGCGCCAGCAGCCAAGTGAGGAACACTGAAGCTTTCTTT
>TRBV16|-|-|TRBJ2-2
CASSQFRRELFF
TGTGCCAGCAGCCAATTCCGCAGGGAGCTGTTTTTT
>TRBV7-2|many|TRBD2|TRBJ2-7
CASSPGGYEQYF
TGTGCCAGCAGCCCGGGGGGCTACGAGCAGTACTTC
>TRBV5-5|-|-|TRBJ1-4
CASSFLEGEKLFF
TGTGCCAGCAGCTTTTTAGAAGGGGAAAAACTGTTTTTT
>TRBV2|-|TRBD2|TRBJ2-7
CASSLGWLAGGPSHEQYF
TGTGCCAGCAGTTTAGGGTGGCTAGCGGGAGGGCCCTCCCACGAGCAGTACTTC
>TRBV11-2|few|-|TRBJ2-6
CASSLERPSGTSELSGANVLTF
TGTGCCAGCAGCTTAGAAAGGCCGTCCGGGACTTCGGAACTCTCTGGGGCCAACGTCCTGACTTTC
>TRBV7-2|-|TRBD1|TRBJ1-2
CASSSASTGVGGYTF
TGTGCCAGCAGCTCGGCGAGTACAGGGGTTGGGGGCTACACCTTC
>TRBV6-1|-|-|TRBJ2-5
CASSELTMGLNQAQYF
TGTGCCAGCAGTGAGCTAACTATGGGACTGAATCAGGCCCAGTACTTC
>TRBV6-4|few|TRBD2|TRBJ2-5
CASSDDTSGSWWGQETQYF
TGTGCCAGCAGTGACGACACTAGCGGGAGTTGGTGGGGGCAAGAGACCCAGTACTTC